One sample yielded the 20 T cell receptor beta chains listed below, sequenced in a study of T cell repertoires in cytomegalovirus infection. For these TCRs, the target antigens are not known. Using its own MiXCR run on the reads, TCRdb lists one record per CDR3 protein. Here the sample spans approximately 910,000 distinct CDR3 sequences, roughly 31% being singletons. Sample: cultured CD8+ T cells from PBMCs, taken from culture after CMV antigen stimulation. Receptors were obtained from a human donor in good health (CMV status not recorded). Some clones in this sample may be carry-over from other donors' samples.

The chain carries TRBV10-3 and TRBJ2-3; D is possibly TRBD1 or TRBD2 (5 bases each). The CDR3 covers 13 residues. Germline V gene sequence: CDR1 ENHRY, CDR2 SYGVKD. V shed 8 bases and J shed 2 bases, with 11 bases lying between them. The CDR3 protein is CAIGRGHTDTQYF. As DNA, the CDR3 is TGTGCCATCGGCCGGGGCCACACAGATACGCAGTATTTT.

This chain joins TRBV29-1 and TRBJ2-5; 7 bases fit TRBD1. The CDR3 sequence is 16 residues long. Germline V lookup: CDR1 SQVTM, CDR2 ANQGSEA. V trimming: 1 base; J trimming: 5 bases; junction bases outside the gene matches: 13. The CDR3 sequence is CSVEGRGQGRSETQYF. The CDR3 DNA reads as TGCAGCGTTGAAGGAAGGGGGCAGGGGAGATCGGAGACCCAGTACTTC. Together with reference TRBV29-1 and TRBJ2-5, the CDR3 gives the full variable domain: SAVISQKPSRDICQRGTSLTIQCQVDSQVTMMFWYRQQPGQSLTLIATANQGSEATYESGFVIDKFPISRPNLTFSTLTVSNMSPEDSSIYLCSVEGRGQGRSETQYFGPGTRLLVL.

This clonotype was observed once. The CDR3: CASSAGTAGYTF. CDR3 DNA: TGTGCCAGCAGTGCCGGGACAGCTGGCTACACCTTC. The V and J genes are TRBV9 and TRBJ1-2, with 7 bases identical to TRBD1. Germline V CDR1 and CDR2: SGDLS, YYNGEE. The length of the CDR3 is 12 residues. V dropped 5 bases and J dropped 7; count of bases not matched to a gene: 5.

This clonotype has only a few counts. The chain uses TRBV5-5 and TRBJ2-2; 7 bases align to TRBD1. CDR1 and CDR2 from the germline V gene are SGHKS and YYEKEE (reference sequence). Trimming removed 4 bases from V and 3 bases from J; junction bases left unmatched: 6. The CDR3 consists of 15 residues. This chain's CDR3 is CASSPDRTYTGELFF. In DNA form, the CDR3 reads TGTGCCAGCAGCCCGGACAGGACTTACACCGGGGAGCTGTTTTTT.

V usage is TRBV27 and J usage is TRBJ1-1, with D possibly being TRBD1 (5 bases). The CDR3 is 13 amino acids. The V end was cut by 5 bases, the J end by 7 bases, with 14 bases between. Germline-derived CDR1 and CDR2 are MNHEY and SMNVEV (reference sequence). CDR3 residues: CASSLPGRVEAFF. CDR3 coding DNA: TGTGCCAGCAGTCTCCCGGGACGGGTTGAAGCTTTCTTT.

This clonotype was detected only a few times. The chain has TRBV20-1 and TRBJ1-2; 7 bases map to TRBD1. The V and J ends lost 6 bases and 6 bases, in that order; junction bases with no gene match: 13. The CDR3 has 14 amino acids. From germline, CDR1 is DFQATT and CDR2 SNEGSKA (reference sequence). CDR3 sequence: CSAISGTDFNGYTF. In nucleotides, the CDR3 is TGCAGTGCAATTTCCGGGACAGACTTTAATGGCTACACCTTC.

The rearrangement joins TRBV6-6 to TRBJ1-5; no clear D. V lost 6 bases, J lost 3 bases, and 9 bases lay in between. Germline V gene lookup returns CDR1 MNHNY and CDR2 SVGAGI (reference sequence). The CDR3 sequence is 13 residues long. The CDR3 sequence is CASSAAPNQPQHF. The DNA of the CDR3 is TGTGCCAGCAGCGCTGCCCCCAATCAGCCCCAGCATTTT.

This clonotype appeared a few times. The chain employs TRBV27 and TRBJ2-1; 9 nucleotides agree with TRBD2. Germline V gives CDR1 MNHEY, CDR2 SMNVEV (reference sequence). With V trimmed by 5 bases and J by 8 bases, 16 bases remained unmatched. The CDR3 runs to 17 residues. The CDR3 loop is CASSAQVPLAGKDEQFF. The CDR3 DNA is TGTGCCAGCAGTGCCCAAGTGCCCCTAGCGGGGAAGGATGAGCAGTTCTTC.

This chain links TRBV11-3 with TRBJ2-5; a possible D gene is TRBD2 (7 bases). The ends were cut back, 0 bases at V and 2 bases at J, with 16 bases in the middle. CDR1 SGHNT and CDR2 YENEEA come from the germline V gene. The CDR3 runs 17 residues. CDR3 amino acids: CASSLDLGGGHQETQYF. The CDR3 coding sequence is TGTGCCAGCAGCTTAGATCTCGGCGGGGGCCATCAAGAGACCCAGTACTTC.

The chain is built from TRBV27 and TRBJ1-5, with D perhaps matching TRBD1 (5 bases). V lost 6 bases and J lost 2, with 11 bases in between. This CDR3 contains 14 residues. Germline V gives CDR1 MNHEY, CDR2 SMNVEV (reference sequence). CDR3 loop: CASSNRDGNQPQHF. DNA for the CDR3: TGTGCCAGCAGCAACCGGGACGGCAATCAGCCCCAGCATTTT.

The chain has TRBV6-6 and TRBJ1-5; 9 bases line up with TRBD1. The CDR3 totals 12 residues. From germline, CDR1 is MNHNY and CDR2 SVGAGI (reference sequence). V lost 10 bases to trimming and J lost 7 bases; unmatched junction nucleotides: 5. The CDR3 sequence: CATRTGAQPQHF. CDR3 in DNA: TGTGCCACCAGGACAGGGGCCCAGCCCCAGCATTTT.

The chain is built from TRBV10-3 and TRBJ2-3, with TRBD2 matching 11 bases. The CDR3 is 17 residues long. Trimming took 3 bases from V and 2 from J; bases not matched to a gene: 7. CDR1 is ENHRY and CDR2 is SYGVKD in the germline V gene. CDR3 sequence reads: CAISEVAGGRDTDTQYF. In DNA, the CDR3 is TGTGCCATCAGTGAAGTAGCGGGGGGGCGTGACACAGATACGCAGTATTTT.

The genes are TRBV15 and TRBJ2-7, with D possibly matching TRBD2 (6 bases). The germline gives CDR1 LNHNV, CDR2 YYDKDF (reference sequence). There are 17 residues in the CDR3. V lost 0 bases and J lost 4, with 19 bases in between. CDR3 in amino acids: CATSRDRRAREWYEQYF. CDR3 sequence (DNA): TGTGCCACCAGCAGAGATAGGCGAGCGCGGGAATGGTACGAGCAGTACTTC.

The V and J genes are TRBV19 and TRBJ1-1; 7 bases line up with TRBD1. J was trimmed by 4 bases and V by 6 bases; bases with no gene match: 11. CDR3 size: 15 residues. The germline V gene encodes CDR1 LNHDA and CDR2 SQIVND (reference sequence). The CDR3, as DNA: TGTGCCAGTAGACCGGGACAGTGGGCTTTCACTGAAGCTTTCTTT. This translates into CASRPGQWAFTEAFF. The whole variable domain, remainder taken from reference TRBV19 and TRBJ1-1, is DGGITQSPKYLFRKEGQNVTLSCEQNLNHDAMYWYRQDPGQGLRLIYYSQIVNDFQKGDIAEGYSVSREKKESFPLTVTSAQKNPTAFYLCASRPGQWAFTEAFFGQGTRLTVV.

The CDR3 region is CASSSVGTANTEAFF. The CDR3 DNA is TGTGCCAGCAGTTCAGTGGGGACAGCGAACACTGAAGCTTTCTTT. V is TRBV6-5 and J is TRBJ1-1; 7 bases fit TRBD1. This CDR3 has 15 amino acids. V dropped 4 bases and J dropped 1; count of bases not matched to a gene: 6. Germline CDR1 is MNHEY and CDR2 is SVGAGI.

This clonotype was seen a handful of times. The chain is built from TRBV19 and TRBJ2-7, with D perhaps TRBD2 (5 bases). This CDR3 region has 13 residues. Germline-derived CDR1 and CDR2 are LNHDA and SQIVND (reference sequence). V lost 4 bases to trimming and J lost 3 bases, with 10 bases between them. The CDR3 spells CASSTGFLYEQYF. CDR3 DNA: TGTGCCAGTAGTACGGGGTTTCTCTACGAGCAGTACTTC.

The rearrangement joins TRBV4-3 to TRBJ2-3; tentatively, D is TRBD2 (6 bases). From germline, CDR1 is LGHNA and CDR2 YSLEER. CDR3 size: 16 residues. Trimming took off 1 base at V and 2 bases at J, with 13 bases between the two ends. The CDR3 DNA is TGCGCCAGCAGCCAAGGACTAGGACAATCCACAGATACGCAGTATTTT. Residues: CASSQGLGQSTDTQYF.

This sequence joins TRBV6-6 and TRBJ2-1; maybe TRBD1 (5 bases). Germline CDR1 MNHNY, CDR2 SVGAGI (reference sequence). The CDR3 loop spans 15 amino acids. The germline V and J ends were trimmed by 6 bases and 0 bases, with 12 bases remaining between them. The CDR3 region is CASSPLDNSYNEQFF. The CDR3 bases are TGTGCCAGCAGCCCTCTGGACAACTCCTACAATGAGCAGTTCTTC.

This chain links TRBV6-1 with TRBJ1-5, with D possibly matching TRBD1 (6 bases). Trimming removed 5 bases from V and 2 bases from J, with 16 bases in between. CDR1 MNHNS and CDR2 SASEGT come from the germline V gene. This CDR3 is 16 amino acids long. CDR3 in amino acids: CASSYARGTGNQPQHF. The DNA of the CDR3 is TGTGCCAGCAGTTACGCCAGGGGTACTGGCAATCAGCCCCAGCATTTT.

This clonotype has at least ten counts. The rearrangement links TRBV7-2 to TRBJ1-1; a weak D match, TRBD1 (5 bases). The V end was cut by 1 base, the J end by 1 base, with 10 bases between. The germline V gene encodes CDR1 SGHTA and CDR2 FQGNSA. The CDR3 runs 15 residues. CDR3 amino acids: CASSLGWTRNTEAFF. The CDR3 coding sequence is TGTGCCAGCAGCTTAGGGTGGACACGGAACACTGAAGCTTTCTTT.